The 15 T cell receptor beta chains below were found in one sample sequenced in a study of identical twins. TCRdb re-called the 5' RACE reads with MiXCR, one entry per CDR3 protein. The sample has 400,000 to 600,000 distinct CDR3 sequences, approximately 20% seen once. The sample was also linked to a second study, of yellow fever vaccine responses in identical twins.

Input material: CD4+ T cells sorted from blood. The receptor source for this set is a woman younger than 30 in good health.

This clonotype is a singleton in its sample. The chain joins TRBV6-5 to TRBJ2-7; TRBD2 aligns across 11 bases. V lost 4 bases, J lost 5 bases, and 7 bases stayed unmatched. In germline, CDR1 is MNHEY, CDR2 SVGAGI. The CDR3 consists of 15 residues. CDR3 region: CASSWRLAGIDEQYF. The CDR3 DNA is TGTGCCAGCAGTTGGAGACTAGCGGGAATCGACGAGCAGTACTTC.

CDR3 DNA: TGCAGTGCTGGGGGGACTATCCTCGGCAATGAGCAGTTCTTC. Translation gives CSAGGTILGNEQFF. The chain couples TRBV20-1 to TRBJ2-1; TRBD2 aligns across 7 bases. The CDR3 covers 14 residues. CDR1 and CDR2 from the germline V gene are DFQATT and SNEGSKA (reference sequence). With 5 bases clipped from V and 6 bases from J, the junction kept 10 bases outside the gene matches.

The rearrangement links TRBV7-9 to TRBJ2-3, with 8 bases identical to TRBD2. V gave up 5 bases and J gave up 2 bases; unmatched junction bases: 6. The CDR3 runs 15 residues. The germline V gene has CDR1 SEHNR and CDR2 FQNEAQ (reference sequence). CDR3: CASSHSGRDTDTQYF. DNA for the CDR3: TGTGCCAGCAGCCACAGCGGGAGAGACACAGATACGCAGTATTTT.

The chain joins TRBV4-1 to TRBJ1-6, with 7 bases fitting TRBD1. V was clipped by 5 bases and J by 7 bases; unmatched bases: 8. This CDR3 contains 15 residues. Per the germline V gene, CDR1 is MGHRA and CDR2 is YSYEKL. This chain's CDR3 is CASSSGTVGNSPLHF. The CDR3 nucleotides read TGCGCCAGCAGCTCCGGGACAGTCGGAAATTCACCCCTCCACTTT.

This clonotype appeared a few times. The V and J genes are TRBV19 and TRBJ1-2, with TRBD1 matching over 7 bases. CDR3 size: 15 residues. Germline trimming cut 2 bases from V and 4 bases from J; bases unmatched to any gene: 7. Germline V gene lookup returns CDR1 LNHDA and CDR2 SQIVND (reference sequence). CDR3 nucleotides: TGTGCCAGTAGTATATGGGACAGAAACCTCTATGGCTACACCTTC. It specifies CASSIWDRNLYGYTF.

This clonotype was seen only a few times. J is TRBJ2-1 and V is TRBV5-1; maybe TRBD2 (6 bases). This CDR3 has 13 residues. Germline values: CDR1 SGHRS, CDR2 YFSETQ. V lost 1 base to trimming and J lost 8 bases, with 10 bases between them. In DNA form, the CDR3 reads TGCGCCAGCAGCTTGTCCTCGGGAGATGAGCAGTTCTTC. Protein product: CASSLSSGDEQFF.

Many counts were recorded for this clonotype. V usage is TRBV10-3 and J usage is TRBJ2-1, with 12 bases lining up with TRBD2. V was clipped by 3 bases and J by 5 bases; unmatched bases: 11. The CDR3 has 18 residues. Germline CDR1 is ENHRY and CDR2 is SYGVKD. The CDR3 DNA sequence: TGTGCCATCAGTGATCTCCTAGCGGGGGGGGAAGGCGACAATGAGCAGTTCTTC. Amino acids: CAISDLLAGGEGDNEQFF.

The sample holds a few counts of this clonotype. The CDR3 region has the DNA TGCGCCAGCAGCTTTTTTGGACTGGGAAACACTGAAGCTTTCTTT. This encodes CASSFFGLGNTEAFF. The chain joins TRBV5-1 to TRBJ1-1; D is unresolved. Germline lookup yields CDR1 SGHRS and CDR2 YFSETQ. There are 15 residues in the CDR3. Trimming left V 2 bases short and J 2 bases short, with 13 bases between.

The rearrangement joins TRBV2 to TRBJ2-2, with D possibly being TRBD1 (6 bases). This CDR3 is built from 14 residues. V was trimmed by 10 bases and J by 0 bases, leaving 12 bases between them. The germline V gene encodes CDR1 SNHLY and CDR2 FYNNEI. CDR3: CANRVGANTGELFF. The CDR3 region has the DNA TGTGCCAACAGGGTTGGGGCGAACACCGGGGAGCTGTTTTTT.

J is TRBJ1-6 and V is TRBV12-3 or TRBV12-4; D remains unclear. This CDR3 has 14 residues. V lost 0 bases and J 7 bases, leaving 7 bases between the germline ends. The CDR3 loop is CASSLAGINSPLHF. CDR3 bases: TGTGCCAGCAGTTTAGCGGGGATAAATTCACCCCTCCACTTT.

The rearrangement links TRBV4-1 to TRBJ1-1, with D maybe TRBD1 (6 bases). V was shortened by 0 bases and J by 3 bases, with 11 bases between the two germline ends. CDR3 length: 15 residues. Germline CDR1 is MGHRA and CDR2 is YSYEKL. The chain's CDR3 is CASSQEGPGDTEAFF. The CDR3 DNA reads TGCGCCAGCAGCCAAGAAGGCCCAGGGGACACTGAAGCTTTCTTT.

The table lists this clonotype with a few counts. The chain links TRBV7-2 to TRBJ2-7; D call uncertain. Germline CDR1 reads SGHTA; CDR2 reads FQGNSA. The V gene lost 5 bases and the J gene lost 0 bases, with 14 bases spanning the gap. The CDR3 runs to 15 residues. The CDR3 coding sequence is TGTGCCAGCAGCCTCGGTGTTATCCCCTCCTACGAGCAGTACTTC. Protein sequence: CASSLGVIPSYEQYF.

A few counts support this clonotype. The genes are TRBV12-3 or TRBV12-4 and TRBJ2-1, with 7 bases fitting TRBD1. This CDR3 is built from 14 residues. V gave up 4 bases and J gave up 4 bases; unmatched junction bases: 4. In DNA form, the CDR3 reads TGTGCCAGCAGTTATTTGGGACAGTACAATGAGCAGTTCTTC. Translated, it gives CASSYLGQYNEQFF.

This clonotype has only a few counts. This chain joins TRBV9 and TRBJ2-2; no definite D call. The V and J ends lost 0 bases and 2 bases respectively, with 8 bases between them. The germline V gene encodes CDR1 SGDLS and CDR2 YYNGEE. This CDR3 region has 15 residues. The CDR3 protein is CASSVEGFNTGELFF. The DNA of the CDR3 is TGTGCCAGCAGCGTAGAGGGATTCAACACCGGGGAGCTGTTTTTT.

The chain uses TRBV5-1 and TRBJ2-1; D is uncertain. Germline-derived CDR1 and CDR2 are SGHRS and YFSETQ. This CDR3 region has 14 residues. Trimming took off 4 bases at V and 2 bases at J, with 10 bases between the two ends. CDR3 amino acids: CASSISPPYNEQFF. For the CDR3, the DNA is TGCGCCAGCAGCATTAGCCCCCCCTACAATGAGCAGTTCTTC.